Included here is one T cell receptor (beta chain) sequence, with context. Trimming removed 2 bases from V and 5 bases from J, with 18 bases in between. CDR3 size: 15 residues. Germline CDR1 and CDR2: SQVTM and ANQGSEA. The study drew participants aged roughly 18 to 95 years from approximately 23 US areas. Clones were sequenced by immunoSEQ multiplex PCR, and TCRdb holds only the in-frame ones, with some missing. The sample gives some 270,000 clones, approximately 85% of which show up once; about 9.1% is in the top ten. The data were taken from a study of blood T cell repertoires in COVID-19. Study as a whole: COVID-19 samples from acute and convalescent phases originated in the United States, Italy and Spain.

The chain is built from TRBV29-1 and TRBJ1-2; D not certain. Input material: PBMCs or T cells enriched from blood (not recorded which). The clonotype was recovered from a woman in her 50s with acute COVID-19. Written as DNA, the CDR3 is TGCAGCGTTGAAATCCCTGGTAGAGGCGTATATGGCTACACCTTC. It yields the protein CSVEIPGRGVYGYTF. Variable domain in full (rest from reference TRBV29-1 and TRBJ1-2): SAVISQKPSRDICQRGTSLTIQCQVDSQVTMMFWYRQQPGQSLTLIATANQGSEATYESGFVIDKFPISRPNLTFSTLTVSNMSPEDSSIYLCSVEIPGRGVYGYTFGSGTRLTVV.